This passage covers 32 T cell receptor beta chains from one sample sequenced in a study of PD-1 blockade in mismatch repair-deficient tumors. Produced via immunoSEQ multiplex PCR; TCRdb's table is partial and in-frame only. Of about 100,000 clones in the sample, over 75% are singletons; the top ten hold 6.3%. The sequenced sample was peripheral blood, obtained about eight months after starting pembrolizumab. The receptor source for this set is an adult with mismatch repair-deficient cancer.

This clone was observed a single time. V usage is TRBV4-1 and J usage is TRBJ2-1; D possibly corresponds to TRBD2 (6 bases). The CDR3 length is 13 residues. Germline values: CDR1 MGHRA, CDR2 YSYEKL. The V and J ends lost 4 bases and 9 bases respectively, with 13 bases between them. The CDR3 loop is CASSLPREGEQFF. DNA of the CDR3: TGCGCCAGCAGCCTCCCGCGGGAAGGTGAGCAGTTCTTC.

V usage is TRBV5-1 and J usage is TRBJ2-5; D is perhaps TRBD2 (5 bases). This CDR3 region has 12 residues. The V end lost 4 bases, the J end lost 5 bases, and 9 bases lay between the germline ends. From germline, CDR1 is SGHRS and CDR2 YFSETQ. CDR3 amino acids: CASSPTGETQYF. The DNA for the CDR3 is TGCGCCAGCAGCCCGACGGGGGAGACCCAGTACTTC. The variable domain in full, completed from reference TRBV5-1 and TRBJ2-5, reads KAGVTQTPRYLIKTRGQQVTLSCSPISGHRSVSWYQQTPGQGLQFLFEYFSETQRNKGNFPGRFSGRQFSNSRSEMNVSTLELGDSALYLCASSPTGETQYFGPGTRLLVL.

In DNA, the CDR3 is TGTGCCAGCAGCCCAGGACTAGCGGTGGAGGGTGGCAAGACCCAGTACTTC. Translated, it gives CASSPGLAVEGGKTQYF. The V call is TRBV2, the J call TRBJ2-5; 10 positions agree with TRBD2. V gave up 6 bases and J gave up 6 bases; unmatched junction bases: 16. In germline, CDR1 is SNHLY, CDR2 FYNNEI. This CDR3 has 17 residues.

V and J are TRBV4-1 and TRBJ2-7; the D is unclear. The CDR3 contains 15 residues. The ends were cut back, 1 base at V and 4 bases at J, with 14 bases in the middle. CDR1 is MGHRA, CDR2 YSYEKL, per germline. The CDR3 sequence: CASSQGGTVPYEQYF. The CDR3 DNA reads TGCGCCAGCAGCCAAGGCGGTACGGTCCCGTACGAGCAGTACTTC.

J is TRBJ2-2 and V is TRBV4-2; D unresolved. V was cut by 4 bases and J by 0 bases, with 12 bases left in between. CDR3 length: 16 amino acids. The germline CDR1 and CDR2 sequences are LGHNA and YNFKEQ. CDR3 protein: CASSLGRLSNTGELFF. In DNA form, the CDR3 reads TGTGCCAGCAGCCTCGGACGTCTTTCGAACACCGGGGAGCTGTTTTTT.

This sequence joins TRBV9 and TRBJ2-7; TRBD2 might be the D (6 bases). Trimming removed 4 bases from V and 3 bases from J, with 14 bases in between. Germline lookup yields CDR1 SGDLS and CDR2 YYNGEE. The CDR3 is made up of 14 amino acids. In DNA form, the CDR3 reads TGTGCCAGCAGCCCACGACTAGTCAGCTACGAGCAGTACTTC. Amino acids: CASSPRLVSYEQYF.

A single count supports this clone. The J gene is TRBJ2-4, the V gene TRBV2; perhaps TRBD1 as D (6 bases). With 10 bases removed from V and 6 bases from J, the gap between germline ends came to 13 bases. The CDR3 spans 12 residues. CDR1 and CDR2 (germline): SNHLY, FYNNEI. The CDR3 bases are TGTGCCACCCACAGGGAGTCAAACATTCAGTACTTC. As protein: CATHRESNIQYF.

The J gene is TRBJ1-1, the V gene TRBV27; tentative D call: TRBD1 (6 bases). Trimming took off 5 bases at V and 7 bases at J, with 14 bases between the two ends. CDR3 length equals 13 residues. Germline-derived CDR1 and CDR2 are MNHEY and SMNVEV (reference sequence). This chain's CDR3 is CASSPQGFGEAFF. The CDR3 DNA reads TGTGCCAGCAGTCCCCAGGGGTTCGGTGAAGCTTTCTTT.

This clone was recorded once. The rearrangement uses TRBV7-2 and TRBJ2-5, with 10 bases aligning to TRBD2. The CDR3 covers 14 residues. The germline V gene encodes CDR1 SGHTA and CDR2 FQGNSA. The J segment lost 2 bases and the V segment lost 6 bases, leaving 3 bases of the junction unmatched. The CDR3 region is CASREAGGQETQYF. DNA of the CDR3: TGTGCCAGCAGGGAAGCGGGAGGGCAAGAGACCCAGTACTTC.

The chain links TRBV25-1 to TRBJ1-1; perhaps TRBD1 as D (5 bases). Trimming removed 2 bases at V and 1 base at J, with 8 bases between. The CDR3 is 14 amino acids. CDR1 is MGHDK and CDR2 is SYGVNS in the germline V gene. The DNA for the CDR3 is TGTGCCAGCAGTGAAGACAGCCGGAACACTGAAGCTTTCTTT. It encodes CASSEDSRNTEAFF.

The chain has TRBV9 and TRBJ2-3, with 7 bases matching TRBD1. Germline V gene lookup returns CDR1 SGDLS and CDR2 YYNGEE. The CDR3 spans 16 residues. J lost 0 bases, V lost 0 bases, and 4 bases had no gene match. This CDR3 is CASSVEGAASTDTQYF. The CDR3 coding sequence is TGTGCCAGCAGCGTAGAGGGGGCGGCTAGCACAGATACGCAGTATTTT.

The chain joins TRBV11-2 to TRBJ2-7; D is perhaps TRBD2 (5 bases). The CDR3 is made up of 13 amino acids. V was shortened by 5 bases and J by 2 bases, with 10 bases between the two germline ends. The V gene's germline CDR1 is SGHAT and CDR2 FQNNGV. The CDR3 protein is CASSQDGTYEQYF. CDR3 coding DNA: TGTGCCAGCAGCCAGGACGGGACCTACGAGCAGTACTTC.

CDR3 sequence (DNA): TGCGCCAGCACCCCCCAGGGGGGGCGTATGGACCGCACTGAAGCTTTCTTT. It codes for CASTPQGGRMDRTEAFF. The chain has TRBV23-1 and TRBJ1-1, with 7 bases aligning to TRBD1. TRBV23-1 is filed as an ORF, its function uncertain. V shed 7 bases and J 4 bases; nucleotides not matched to a gene: 18. The CDR3 has 17 residues.

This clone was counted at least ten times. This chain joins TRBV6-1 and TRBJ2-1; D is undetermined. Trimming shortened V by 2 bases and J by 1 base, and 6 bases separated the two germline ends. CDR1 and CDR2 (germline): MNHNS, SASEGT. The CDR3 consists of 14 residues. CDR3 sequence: CASSELVSYNEQFF. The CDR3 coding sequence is TGTGCCAGCAGTGAATTAGTATCCTACAATGAGCAGTTCTTC.

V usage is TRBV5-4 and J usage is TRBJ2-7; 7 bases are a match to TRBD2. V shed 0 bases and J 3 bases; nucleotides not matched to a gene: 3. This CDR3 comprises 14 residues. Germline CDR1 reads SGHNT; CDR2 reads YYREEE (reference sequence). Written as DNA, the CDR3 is TGTGCCAGCAGCTTGGTGCGGGAGCTCTACGAGCAGTACTTC. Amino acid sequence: CASSLVRELYEQYF.

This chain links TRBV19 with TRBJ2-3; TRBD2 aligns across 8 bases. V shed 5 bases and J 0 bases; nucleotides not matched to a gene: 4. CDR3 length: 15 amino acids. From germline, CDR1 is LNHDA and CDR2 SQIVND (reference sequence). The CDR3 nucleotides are TGTGCCAGTAGTGATACTAGCGGAAGCACAGATACGCAGTATTTT. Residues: CASSDTSGSTDTQYF.

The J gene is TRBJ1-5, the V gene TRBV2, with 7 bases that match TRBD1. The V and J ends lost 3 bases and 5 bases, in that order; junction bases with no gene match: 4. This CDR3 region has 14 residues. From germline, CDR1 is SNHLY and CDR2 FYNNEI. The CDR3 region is CASSDRGEYQPQHF. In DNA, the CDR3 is TGTGCCAGCAGTGACAGGGGGGAGTATCAGCCCCAGCATTTT.

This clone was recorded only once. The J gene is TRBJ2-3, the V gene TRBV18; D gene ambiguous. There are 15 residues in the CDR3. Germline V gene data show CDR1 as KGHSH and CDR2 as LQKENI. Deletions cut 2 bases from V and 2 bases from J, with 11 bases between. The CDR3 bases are TGTGCCAGCTCACCAGGGTCCAGAGACACAGATACGCAGTATTTT. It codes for CASSPGSRDTDTQYF.

CDR3 sequence: CASSAQLSSYEQYF. In nucleotides, the CDR3 is TGTGCCAGCAGCGCCCAGCTCAGCTCCTACGAGCAGTACTTC. J is TRBJ2-7 and V is TRBV9; D not certain. The CDR3 is 14 amino acids. Germline V gives CDR1 SGDLS, CDR2 YYNGEE. V lost 3 bases and J lost 0, with 10 bases in between.

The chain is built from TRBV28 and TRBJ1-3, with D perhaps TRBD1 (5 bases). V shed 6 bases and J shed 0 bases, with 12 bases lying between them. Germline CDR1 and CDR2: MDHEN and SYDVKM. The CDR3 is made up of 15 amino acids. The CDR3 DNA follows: TGTGCCAGCAGGCGCGGTGGGGGCTCTGGAAACACCATATATTTT. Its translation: CASRRGGGSGNTIYF.

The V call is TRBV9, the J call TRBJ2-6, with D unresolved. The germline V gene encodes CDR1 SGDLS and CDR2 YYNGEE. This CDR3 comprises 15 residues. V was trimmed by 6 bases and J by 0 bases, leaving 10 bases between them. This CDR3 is CASTWSHSGANVLTF. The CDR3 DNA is TGTGCCAGCACTTGGAGTCACTCTGGGGCCAACGTCCTGACTTTC.

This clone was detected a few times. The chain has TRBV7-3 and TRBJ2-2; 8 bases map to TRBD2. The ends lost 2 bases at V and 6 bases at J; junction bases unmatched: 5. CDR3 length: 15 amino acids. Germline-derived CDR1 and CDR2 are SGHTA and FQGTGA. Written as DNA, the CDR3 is TGTGCCAGCAGCTTAGCAGCGGGAGTTCCCGGGGAGCTGTTTTTT. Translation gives CASSLAAGVPGELFF.

CDR3 nucleotide sequence: TGCGCCAGCAGCTTAGAATTCCCGGAGACCCAGTACTTC. The encoded protein is CASSLEFPETQYF. The rearrangement links TRBV5-1 to TRBJ2-5; D is unresolved. Germline CDR1 is SGHRS and CDR2 is YFSETQ. This CDR3 has 13 amino acids. Trimming took 2 bases from V and 5 from J, leaving 10 bases between them.

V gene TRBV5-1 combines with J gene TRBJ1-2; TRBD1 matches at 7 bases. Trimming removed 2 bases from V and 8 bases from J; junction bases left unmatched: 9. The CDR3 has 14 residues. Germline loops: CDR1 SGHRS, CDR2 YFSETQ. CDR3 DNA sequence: TGCGCCAGCAGCTTCCGAACAGGGGAGGGGGGCTACACCTTC. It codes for CASSFRTGEGGYTF.

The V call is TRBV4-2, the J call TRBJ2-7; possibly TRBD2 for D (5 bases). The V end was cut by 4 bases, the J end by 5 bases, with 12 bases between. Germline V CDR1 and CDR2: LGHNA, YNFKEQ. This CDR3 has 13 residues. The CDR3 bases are TGTGCCAGCAGCCCCGGACGGGGAGACGAGCAGTACTTC. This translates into CASSPGRGDEQYF.

CDR3 DNA sequence: TGTGCCAGTAGTCTCCCGAGCTCTGGAAACACCATATATTTT. Protein product: CASSLPSSGNTIYF. This rearrangement joins TRBV19 to TRBJ1-3; D gene uncertain. V was pared by 5 bases and J by 0 bases, with 8 bases between. Germline lookup yields CDR1 LNHDA and CDR2 SQIVND (reference sequence). The CDR3 spans 14 residues.

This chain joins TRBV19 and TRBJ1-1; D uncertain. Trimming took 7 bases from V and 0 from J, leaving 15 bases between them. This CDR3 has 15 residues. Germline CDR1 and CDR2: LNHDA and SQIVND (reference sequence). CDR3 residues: CASTSTRPVNTEAFF. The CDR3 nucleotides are TGTGCCAGTACTTCCACAAGACCGGTGAACACTGAAGCTTTCTTT.

CDR3 residues: CASSQGWEFVNYEQYF. Here the CDR3 DNA reads TGTGCCAGCAGTCAAGGTTGGGAATTTGTGAACTACGAGCAGTACTTC. The chain links TRBV11-1 to TRBJ2-7; D call uncertain. CDR3 length: 16 amino acids. V was pared by 6 bases and J by 3 bases, with 21 bases between. From germline, CDR1 is SGHAT and CDR2 FQDESV (reference sequence).

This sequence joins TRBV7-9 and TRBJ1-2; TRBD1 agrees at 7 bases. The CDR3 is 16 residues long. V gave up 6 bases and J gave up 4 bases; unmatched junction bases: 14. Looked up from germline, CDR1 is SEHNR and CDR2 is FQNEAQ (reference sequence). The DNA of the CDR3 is TGTGCCAGCAGTCATCCCAATACAGGGGAAGGCTATGGCTACACCTTC. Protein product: CASSHPNTGEGYGYTF.

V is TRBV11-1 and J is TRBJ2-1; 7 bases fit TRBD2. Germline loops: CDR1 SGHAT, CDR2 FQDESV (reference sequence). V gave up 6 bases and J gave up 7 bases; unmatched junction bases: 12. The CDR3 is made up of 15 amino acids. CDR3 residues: CASRPREVWYNEQFF. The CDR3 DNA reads TGTGCCAGCAGACCACGGGAGGTTTGGTATAATGAGCAGTTCTTC. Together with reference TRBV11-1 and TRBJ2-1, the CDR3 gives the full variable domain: EAEVAQSPRYKITEKSQAVAFWCDPISGHATLYWYRQILGQGPELLVQFQDESVVDDSQLPKDRFSAERLKGVDSTLKIQPAELGDSAMYLCASRPREVWYNEQFFGPGTRLTVL.

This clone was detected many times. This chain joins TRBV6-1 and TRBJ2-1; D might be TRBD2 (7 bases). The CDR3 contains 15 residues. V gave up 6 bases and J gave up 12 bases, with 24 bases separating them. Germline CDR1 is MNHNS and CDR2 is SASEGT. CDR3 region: CASSVQGTTSSRQFF. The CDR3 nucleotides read TGTGCCAGCAGCGTTCAGGGGACTACTAGTTCACGGCAGTTCTTC.

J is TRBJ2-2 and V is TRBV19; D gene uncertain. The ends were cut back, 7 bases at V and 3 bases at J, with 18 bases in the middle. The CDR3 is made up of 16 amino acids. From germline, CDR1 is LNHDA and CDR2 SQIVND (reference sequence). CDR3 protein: CASTTGGFADTGELFF. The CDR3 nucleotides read TGTGCCAGTACAACCGGCGGATTCGCGGACACCGGGGAGCTGTTTTTT.